This TCR beta chain was documented in a study of shared clonotypes between healthy human individuals. Ten immunoSEQ deep assay plates were used to sequence unsorted PBMC DNA. Here immunoSEQ multiplex PCR was the method, and the copy in TCRdb shows in-frame clones only, minus some. In the table there are around 500,000 clones, 65% to 85% of which are singletons. About 100 million PBMCs were counted before genomic DNA extraction. This clone was seen a few times. The V gene lost 6 bases and the J gene lost 5 bases, with 20 bases spanning the gap. Germline V gene lookup returns CDR1 MNHEY and CDR2 SMNVEV (reference sequence). This CDR3 is 16 amino acids long.

The TCR originated in a woman aged 40 to 50 in good health. Some clones in this sample may be carry-over from other donors' samples. The chain combines TRBV27 with TRBJ1-5; D remains unclear. The sample consisted of PBMCs. The chain's CDR3 is CASRPQAGRAHQPQHF. The CDR3, as DNA: TGTGCCAGCAGACCCCAAGCGGGCCGGGCCCATCAGCCCCAGCATTTT.